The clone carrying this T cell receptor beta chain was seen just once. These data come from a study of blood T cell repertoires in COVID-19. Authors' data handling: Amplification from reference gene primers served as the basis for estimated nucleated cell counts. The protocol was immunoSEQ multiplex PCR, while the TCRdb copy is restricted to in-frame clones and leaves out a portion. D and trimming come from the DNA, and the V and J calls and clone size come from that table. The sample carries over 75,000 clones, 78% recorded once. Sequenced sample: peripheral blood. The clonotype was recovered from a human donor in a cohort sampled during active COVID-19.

This chain's CDR3 is CASSTRDRVAGYTF. The CDR3, as DNA: TGTGCCAGCAGCACACGGGACAGGGTGGCAGGCTACACCTTC. The chain combines TRBV7-2 with TRBJ1-2, with 9 bases that match TRBD1. This CDR3 has 14 residues. Looked up from germline, CDR1 is SGHTA and CDR2 is FQGNSA. V trimming: 5 bases; J trimming: 8 bases; junction bases outside the gene matches: 9.